These 18 T cell receptor beta chains came from one sample sequenced in a study of STAT5B mutations in CD4+ large granular lymphocyte leukemia. This table comes from immunoSEQ multiplex PCR, and its TCRdb copy is limited to in-frame clones, with some not included. The data show fewer than 40,000 clones, about 80% seen once. The sequencing sample was made of CD4+ T cells from blood buffy coats. The receptors come from a human donor in good health.

This clone was counted a single time. CDR3 sequence (DNA): TGTGCCAGCAGCCCCACCGGGACCAGTGCGTTCTTT. Translation: CASSPTGTSAFF. The rearrangement uses TRBV6-1 and TRBJ1-1; tentative D call: TRBD1 (5 bases). Germline V gene data show CDR1 as MNHNS and CDR2 as SASEGT. This CDR3 region has 12 residues. Trimming removed 6 bases at V and 14 bases at J, with 19 bases between.

The chain uses TRBV27 and TRBJ2-7; D may be TRBD2 (6 bases). The V end lost 0 bases, the J end lost 2 bases, and 14 bases lay between the germline ends. Germline values: CDR1 MNHEY, CDR2 SMNVEV (reference sequence). The CDR3 is 16 residues long. CDR3 loop: CASSLSGGFSTYEQYF. CDR3 nucleotides: TGTGCCAGCAGTTTATCAGGAGGGTTCAGTACCTACGAGCAGTACTTC.

The chain has TRBV19 and TRBJ1-5; D remains unclear. CDR1 is LNHDA and CDR2 is SQIVND in the germline V gene (reference sequence). CDR3 length: 14 amino acids. Trimming removed 8 bases at V and 6 bases at J, with 17 bases between. The CDR3 is CASREGFFSQPQHF. CDR3 nucleotide sequence: TGTGCCAGTCGGGAGGGTTTCTTCAGTCAGCCCCAGCATTTT.

The chain employs TRBV5-4 and TRBJ2-3, with D perhaps matching TRBD2 (6 bases). From germline, CDR1 is SGHNT and CDR2 YYREEE (reference sequence). This CDR3 contains 15 residues. Trimming removed 5 bases from V and 1 base from J, with 14 bases in between. The CDR3 DNA is TGTGCCAGCAGTTCCCGGGGAGGCCGCACAGATACGCAGTATTTT. Translating gives CASSSRGGRTDTQYF. The whole variable domain, remainder taken from reference TRBV5-4 and TRBJ2-3, is ETGVTQSPTHLIKTRGQQVTLRCSSQSGHNTVSWYQQALGQGPQFIFQYYREEENGRGNFPPRFSGLQFPNYSSELNVNALELDDSALYLCASSSRGGRTDTQYFGPGTRLTVL.

The V gene is TRBV5-1, the J gene TRBJ2-3; the D gene is possibly TRBD1 (7 bases). V lost 4 bases and J 0 bases, leaving 21 bases between the germline ends. Germline CDR1 reads SGHRS; CDR2 reads YFSETQ. The CDR3 contains 18 residues. CDR3: CASSPGQGGHSSTDTQYF. DNA of the CDR3: TGCGCCAGCAGCCCAGGGCAGGGGGGTCATTCTAGCACAGATACGCAGTATTTT.

Written as DNA, the CDR3 is TGTGCCAGCAGCGTAGCTACGGGACAGGGACAGGAGACCCAGTACTTC. This encodes CASSVATGQGQETQYF. This sequence joins TRBV9 and TRBJ2-5; 9 nucleotides line up with TRBD1. The CDR3 sequence is 16 residues long. Germline V gene lookup returns CDR1 SGDLS and CDR2 YYNGEE. Trimming at V came to 0 bases and at J to 5 bases, leaving 8 bases not matched to a gene.

The rearrangement links TRBV7-6 to TRBJ2-2, with 10 bases matching TRBD1. This CDR3 comprises 14 residues. Germline loops: CDR1 SGHVS, CDR2 FNYEAQ. Germline trimming cut 5 bases from V and 7 bases from J; bases unmatched to any gene: 4. The CDR3 loop is CASSPGQGVGELFF. CDR3 sequence (DNA): TGTGCCAGCAGCCCTGGACAGGGGGTCGGGGAGCTGTTTTTT.

There are a few counts of this clone. This rearrangement joins TRBV12-5 to TRBJ2-3; D unclear. With 0 bases removed from V and 5 bases from J, the gap between germline ends came to 3 bases. The germline CDR1 and CDR2 sequences are LGHNT and FRNRAP. This CDR3 contains 12 residues. CDR3 residues: CASGLVEDTQYF. Written as DNA, the CDR3 is TGTGCTAGTGGTTTGGTAGAAGATACGCAGTATTTT. The full variable domain, completed using reference TRBV12-5 and TRBJ2-3, is DARVTQTPRHKVTEMGQEVTMRCQPILGHNTVFWYRQTMMQGLELLAYFRNRAPLDDSGMPKDRFSAEMPDATLATLKIQPSEPRDSAVYFCASGLVEDTQYFGPGTRLTVL.

The sample holds a few counts of this clone. This chain joins TRBV7-2 and TRBJ1-5, with TRBD1 as a possible D gene (5 bases). Germline lookup yields CDR1 SGHTA and CDR2 FQGNSA. V lost 5 bases and J lost 0, with 14 bases in between. The CDR3 is made up of 16 amino acids. As DNA, the CDR3 is TGTGCCAGCAGCCTCTTGTGGCAGGGTAGCAATCAGCCCCAGCATTTT. Translation: CASSLLWQGSNQPQHF. The full variable domain, its missing parts supplied by reference TRBV7-2 and TRBJ1-5, is GAGVSQSPSNKVTEKGKDVELRCDPISGHTALYWYRQSLGQGLEFLIYFQGNSAPDKSGLPSDRFSAERTGGSVSTLTIQRTQQEDSAVYLCASSLLWQGSNQPQHFGDGTRLSIL.

This sequence joins TRBV9 and TRBJ1-4, with 7 bases that match TRBD1. This CDR3 comprises 15 residues. V lost 0 bases to trimming and J lost 7 bases; unmatched junction nucleotides: 6. Germline V gene lookup returns CDR1 SGDLS and CDR2 YYNGEE. In DNA, the CDR3 is TGTGCCAGCAGCGTAGCAATCGGGACAGTTGAAAAACTGTTTTTT. Translation gives CASSVAIGTVEKLFF.

The chain uses TRBV5-1 and TRBJ2-5; 11 bases line up with TRBD2. CDR3 length equals 15 residues. Germline CDR1 and CDR2: SGHRS and YFSETQ. J was trimmed by 3 bases and V by 5 bases; bases with no gene match: 6. The CDR3 DNA follows: TGCGCCAGCAGTCCGACTAGCGGGACCAAAGAGACCCAGTACTTC. Translated, it gives CASSPTSGTKETQYF.

The rearrangement joins TRBV5-5 to TRBJ1-1; D uncertain. Germline CDR1 SGHKS, CDR2 YYEKEE (reference sequence). The CDR3 is 12 amino acids. The V end was cut by 2 bases, the J end by 4 bases, with 6 bases between. CDR3 residues: CASSFWGTEAFF. CDR3 nucleotide sequence: TGTGCCAGCAGCTTTTGGGGCACTGAAGCTTTCTTT.

The chain couples TRBV20-1 to TRBJ2-1, with D tentatively TRBD2 (6 bases). With 6 bases removed from V and 10 bases from J, the gap between germline ends came to 13 bases. The CDR3 runs 11 residues. Germline lookup yields CDR1 DFQATT and CDR2 SNEGSKA (reference sequence). CDR3 residues: CSARTSFEQFF. Here the CDR3 DNA reads TGCAGTGCGAGAACTAGCTTCGAGCAGTTCTTC.

The rearrangement links TRBV7-9 to TRBJ2-3; D is possibly TRBD1 (6 bases). Per germline, CDR1 SEHNR and CDR2 FQNEAQ (reference sequence). V was trimmed by 4 bases and J by 2 bases, leaving 19 bases between them. The length of the CDR3 is 17 residues. The CDR3 loop is CASSSTAGQPYTDTQYF. Written as DNA, the CDR3 is TGTGCCAGCAGCTCTACGGCCGGACAGCCTTACACAGATACGCAGTATTTT. Looking up the rest from reference TRBV7-9 and TRBJ2-3 gives the full variable domain: DTGVSQNPRHKITKRGQNVTFRCDPISEHNRLYWYRQTLGQGPEFLTYFQNEAQLEKSRLLSDRFSAERPKGSFSTLEIQRTEQGDSAMYLCASSSTAGQPYTDTQYFGPGTRLTVL.

The CDR3 protein is CASSSTGVANYGYTF. CDR3 in DNA: TGTGCCAGCAGTTCAACAGGGGTGGCTAACTATGGCTACACCTTC. V is TRBV28 and J is TRBJ1-2; 7 bases match TRBD1. The germline V gene encodes CDR1 MDHEN and CDR2 SYDVKM. CDR3 size: 15 residues. Losses at the gene ends were 4 bases for V and 0 bases for J; bases not matched to a gene: 5.

This clone was recorded only once. The CDR3 region has the DNA TGCGCCAGCAGCTTGGAAGGGACAGTCTCCTACAATGAGCAGTTCTTC. It specifies CASSLEGTVSYNEQFF. The chain is built from TRBV5-1 and TRBJ2-1; TRBD1 matches at 7 bases. CDR3 size: 16 residues. Germline values: CDR1 SGHRS, CDR2 YFSETQ. Trimming cost V 0 bases and J 0 bases; bases outside gene matches: 3.

The rearrangement uses TRBV9 and TRBJ2-7, with no clear D. The CDR3 length is 15 residues. Germline-derived CDR1 and CDR2 are SGDLS and YYNGEE. The germline V and J ends were trimmed by 0 bases and 0 bases, with 10 bases remaining between them. CDR3: CASSVGVKISYEQYF. In DNA, the CDR3 is TGTGCCAGCAGCGTAGGGGTAAAAATCTCCTACGAGCAGTACTTC.

This clone was detected only a few times. The chain joins TRBV6-6 to TRBJ1-5; D is ambiguous. With 9 bases removed from V and 0 bases from J, the gap between germline ends came to 9 bases. CDR3 length: 13 residues. Germline assignment: CDR1 MNHNY and CDR2 SVGAGI (reference sequence). CDR3 residues: CASQVDSNQPQHF. CDR3 nucleotide sequence: TGTGCCAGTCAAGTAGATAGCAATCAGCCCCAGCATTTT.